Listed here is a single T cell receptor beta chain. The junction does not match germline at one end; this may be a read error. Germline assignment: CDR1 MNHNS and CDR2 SASEGT. The CDR3 consists of 14 residues. The tissue used was unsorted bulk material of 20-30 mg. RNA and DNA were co-extracted from it with the AllPrep DNA/RNA mini kit. The investigators made TCR beta cDNA from 400 to 550 ng total RNA, using a constant-region primer. Each TCR beta library was derived from three nested multiplex PCR rounds that employed slightly modified ARM-PCR. Two initial PCR rounds of around 10 cycles each paired TRBV1-TRBV30 forward primers with a C-beta reverse primer. One entry per CDR3 protein, called by TCRdb with MiXCR from the multiplex PCR reads. The table has roughly 100,000 distinct CDR3 sequences, roughly 80% seen once. This specimen belongs to a study of tumor-infiltrating lymphocytes in primary liver carcinoma.

Sample: liver tumor tissue from sampling region 3. Described subset: tumor region T3, left-lateral pole. This chain links TRBV6-1 with TRBJ2-1; 8 positions agree with TRBD2. The TCR was taken from a man aged 35 to 55 with primary liver carcinoma and hepatitis B virus infection. CDR3 DNA sequence: TGTGCCCGCTGGTCCGGGAGGGCTGTCAATGAGCAGTTATTC. Translated: CARWSGRAVNEQLF.